This record looks at one T cell receptor beta chain sequence and its context. What antigen it recognizes has not been identified. It has no much larger one-base neighbor in the sample; base qualities were not kept. This record comes from a study of patients and donors after allogeneic stem cell transplantation (dated by TCRdb to 2019 to 2021). The method was RT-PCR. Instrument used: NextSeq 550. The public reads were quality trimmed at Q25 with fastp and then assembled into clones with MiXCR by TCRdb, keeping productive beta chains. Every entry covers one CDR3 protein and lists the most common genes and DNA from its rows. The sample table records roughly 960,000 distinct CDR3 sequences; 18% of these occur just once. The ten largest account for 5% to 6.5% of the sample. V loses 4 bases, J loses 1 base, and the germline ends lie 14 bases apart. Including cysteine and phenylalanine, the CDR3 has 16 amino acids. Only CDR3 DNA remains: 48 bases, in frame from the first base. CDR1 and CDR2 are drawn from the germline V gene (reference sequence): LGHDT, YNNKEL.

The rearranged segments are TRBV3-1 and TRBJ2-4; no D gene call is confident. This receptor was obtained from a human donor who was either an allogeneic HSCT recipient or a stem cell or donor lymphocyte infusion donor (not recorded which). It is not recorded whose cells these are; they may come from a transplant donor. Source material: blood, either unsorted or a sorted T cell fraction (not recorded which). The CDR3 reads CASSLHPITAKNIQYF. Here is the DNA: TGTGCCAGCAGCCTTCACCCGATAACTGCCAAAAACATTCAGTACTTC.